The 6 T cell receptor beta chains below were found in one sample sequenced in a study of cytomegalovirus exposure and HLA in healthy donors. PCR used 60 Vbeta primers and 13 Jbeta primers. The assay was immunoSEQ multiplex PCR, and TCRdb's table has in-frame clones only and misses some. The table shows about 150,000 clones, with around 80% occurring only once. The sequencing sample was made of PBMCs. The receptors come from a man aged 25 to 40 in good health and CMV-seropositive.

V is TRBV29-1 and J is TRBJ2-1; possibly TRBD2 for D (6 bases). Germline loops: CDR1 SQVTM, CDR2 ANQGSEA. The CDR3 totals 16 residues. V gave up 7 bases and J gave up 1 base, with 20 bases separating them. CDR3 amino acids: CSEGGGAAGSYNEQFF. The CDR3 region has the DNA TGCAGCGAGGGTGGAGGAGCAGCGGGTTCCTACAATGAGCAGTTCTTC.

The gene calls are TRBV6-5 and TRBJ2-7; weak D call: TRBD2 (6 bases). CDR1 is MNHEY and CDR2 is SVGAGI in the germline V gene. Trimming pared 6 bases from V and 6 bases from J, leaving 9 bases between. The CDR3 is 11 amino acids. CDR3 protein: CASSLGGEQYF. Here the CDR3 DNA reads TGTGCCAGCAGCCTCGGGGGCGAGCAGTACTTC.

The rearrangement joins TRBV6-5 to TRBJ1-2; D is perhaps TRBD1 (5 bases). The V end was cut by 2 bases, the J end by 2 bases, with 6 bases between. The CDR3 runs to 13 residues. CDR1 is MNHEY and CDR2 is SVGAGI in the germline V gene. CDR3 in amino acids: CASSYPGNYGYTF. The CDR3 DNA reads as TGTGCCAGCAGTTACCCAGGGAACTATGGCTACACCTTC.

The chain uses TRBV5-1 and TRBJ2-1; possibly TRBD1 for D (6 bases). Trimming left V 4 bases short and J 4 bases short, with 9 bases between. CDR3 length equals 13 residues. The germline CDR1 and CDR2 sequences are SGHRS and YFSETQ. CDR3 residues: CASSKDSYNEQFF. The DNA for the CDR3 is TGCGCCAGCAGCAAGGACAGTTACAATGAGCAGTTCTTC.

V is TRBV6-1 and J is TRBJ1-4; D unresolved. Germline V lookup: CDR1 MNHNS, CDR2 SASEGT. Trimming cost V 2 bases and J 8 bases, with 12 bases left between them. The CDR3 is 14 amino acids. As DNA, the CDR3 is TGTGCCAGCAGTGAACTCGCCGCGGGGGAAAAACTGTTTTTT. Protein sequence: CASSELAAGEKLFF.

The CDR3 nucleotides read TGCGCCAGCAGGAACCGGGGGGCTGATCCTAGCACAGATACGCAGTATTTT. Its protein product is CASRNRGADPSTDTQYF. The chain is built from TRBV5-1 and TRBJ2-3, with D perhaps TRBD2 (7 bases). The ends were cut back, 5 bases at V and 0 bases at J, with 19 bases in the middle. CDR3 size: 17 residues. Germline CDR1 SGHRS, CDR2 YFSETQ.